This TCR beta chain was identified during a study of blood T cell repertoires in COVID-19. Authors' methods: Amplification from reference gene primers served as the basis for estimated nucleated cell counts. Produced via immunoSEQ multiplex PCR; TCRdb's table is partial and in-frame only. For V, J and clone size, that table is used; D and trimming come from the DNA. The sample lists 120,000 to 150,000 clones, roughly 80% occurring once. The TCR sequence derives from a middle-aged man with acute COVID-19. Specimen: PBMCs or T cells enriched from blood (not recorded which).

In DNA, the CDR3 is TGTGCCAGCAGCTTTGGGACTAGCGGGAGGGCCTACAATGAGCAGTTCTTC. This sequence encodes CASSFGTSGRAYNEQFF. The rearrangement uses TRBV28 and TRBJ2-1; 16 bases are shared with TRBD2. Germline assignment: CDR1 MDHEN and CDR2 SYDVKM. The CDR3 length is 17 residues. V was pared by 6 bases and J by 2 bases, with 4 bases of the junction left unmatched.